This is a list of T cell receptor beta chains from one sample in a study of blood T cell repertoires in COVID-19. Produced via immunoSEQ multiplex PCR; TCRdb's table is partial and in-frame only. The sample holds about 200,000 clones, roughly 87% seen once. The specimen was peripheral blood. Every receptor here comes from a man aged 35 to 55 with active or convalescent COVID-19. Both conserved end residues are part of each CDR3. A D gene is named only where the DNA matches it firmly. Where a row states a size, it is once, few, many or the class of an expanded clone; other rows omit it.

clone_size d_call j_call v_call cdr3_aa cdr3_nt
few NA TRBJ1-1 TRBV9 CASRDSMNTEAFF TGTGCCAGCAGGGACAGTATGAACACTGAAGCTTTCTTT
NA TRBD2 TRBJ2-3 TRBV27 CASRPSPRAGYTDTQYF TGTGCCAGCAGGCCCTCACCCCGAGCGGGGTACACAGATACGCAGTATTTT
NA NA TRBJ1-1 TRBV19 CASSLGQGDTEAFF TGTGCCAGTAGTTTGGGGCAGGGTGACACTGAAGCTTTCTTT
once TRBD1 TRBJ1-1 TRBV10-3 CAISPGQWNTEAFF TGTGCCATCAGTCCGGGACAGTGGAACACTGAAGCTTTCTTT
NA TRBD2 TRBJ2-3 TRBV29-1 CTVNPDYPGLAGDTQYF TGCACCGTCAATCCTGACTATCCGGGACTAGCGGGAGACACGCAGTATTTT
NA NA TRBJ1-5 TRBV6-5 CASSKGAGPDQPQHF TGTGCCAGCTCCAAGGGCGCGGGGCCGGACCAGCCCCAGCATTTT
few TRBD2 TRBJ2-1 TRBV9 CASSAGGGFMSEQFF TGTGCCAGCAGCGCGGGAGGTGGCTTTATGAGTGAGCAGTTCTTC
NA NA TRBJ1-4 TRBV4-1 CASSQAPATANEKLFF TGCGCCAGCAGCCAAGCGCCCGCTACAGCTAATGAAAAACTGTTTTTT
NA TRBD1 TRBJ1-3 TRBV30 CAWTGTENTIYF TGTGCCTGGACTGGGACAGAAAACACCATATATTTT
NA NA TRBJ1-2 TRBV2 CASIAQNKFYGYTF TGTGCCAGCATAGCGCAGAACAAGTTCTATGGCTACACCTTC
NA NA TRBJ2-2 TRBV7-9 CASSLRQGRLTGELFF TGTGCCAGCAGCTTACGCCAGGGGCGACTCACCGGGGAGCTGTTTTTT
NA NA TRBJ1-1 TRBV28 CASSPMGLKLMNTEAFF TGTGCCAGCAGTCCTATGGGGCTTAAACTAATGAACACTGAAGCTTTCTTT
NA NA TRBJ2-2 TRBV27 CASTDGEGGNTGELFF TGTGCCAGCACCGACGGGGAGGGGGGAAACACCGGGGAGCTGTTTTTT
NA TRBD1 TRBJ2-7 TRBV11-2 CASSLMGQGAKRYF TGTGCCAGCAGCCTCATGGGACAGGGGGCGAAGCGGTACTTC
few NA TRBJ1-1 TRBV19 CASLETLPNTEAFF TGTGCAAGCTTGGAGACCCTCCCGAACACTGAAGCTTTCTTT
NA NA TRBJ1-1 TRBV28 CASSWRNTEAFF TGTGCCAGCAGTTGGAGGAATACTGAAGCTTTCTTT
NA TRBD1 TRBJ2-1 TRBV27 CASRGFDRVGYNEQFF TGTGCCAGCAGAGGTTTCGACAGGGTTGGCTACAATGAGCAGTTCTTC
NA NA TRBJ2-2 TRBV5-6 CASSSGTPNLAGELFF TGTGCCAGCAGCTCCGGGACTCCTAATTTGGCCGGGGAGCTGTTTTTT
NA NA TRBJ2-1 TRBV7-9 CASSPTSNHNEQFF TGTGCCAGCAGCCCGACTAGTAATCACAATGAGCAGTTCTTC
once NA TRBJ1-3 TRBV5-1 CASSSGPHGSSGNTIYF TGCGCCAGCAGCTCAGGCCCACACGGGAGCTCTGGAAACACCATATATTTT
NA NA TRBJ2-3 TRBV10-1 CAAPRGLTDTQYF TGCGCCGCGCCCCGGGGGTTGACAGATACGCAGTATTTT
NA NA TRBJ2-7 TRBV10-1 CASSEGRLITEQYF TGCGCCAGCAGTGAGGGTCGACTGATAACCGAGCAGTACTTC
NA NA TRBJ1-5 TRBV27 CASSPVGGPQHF TGTGCCAGCAGCCCAGTGGGAGGGCCCCAGCATTTT
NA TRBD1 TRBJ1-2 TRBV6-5 CATRGQGAVYGYTF TGTGCCACCAGGGGACAGGGGGCTGTCTATGGCTACACCTTC
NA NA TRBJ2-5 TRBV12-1 CASSSRETQYF TGTGCCAGCAGCTCTAGGGAGACCCAGTACTTC
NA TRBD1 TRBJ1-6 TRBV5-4 CASSFFYRGFDSPLHF TGTGCCAGCAGCTTTTTCTACAGGGGGTTTGATTCACCCCTCCACTTT
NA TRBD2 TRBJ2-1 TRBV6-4 CASSAGTSGSSRNEQFF TGTGCCAGCAGTGCCGGGACTAGCGGGAGTAGTCGGAATGAGCAGTTCTTC
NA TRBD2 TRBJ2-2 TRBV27 CASSLRGGRYTGELFF TGTGCCAGCAGTTTACGTGGCGGGAGATACACCGGGGAGCTGTTTTTT
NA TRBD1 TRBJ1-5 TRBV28 CASSGQGVSQPQHF TGTGCCAGCAGTGGACAGGGTGTGAGTCAGCCCCAGCATTTT
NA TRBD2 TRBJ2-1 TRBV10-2 CASSALAGVEQFF TGCGCCAGCAGTGCTTTAGCGGGTGTTGAGCAGTTCTTC
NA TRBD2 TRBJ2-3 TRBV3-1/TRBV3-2 CASRLGLASSTDTQYF TGTGCCAGCAGGTTAGGACTAGCTTCTAGCACAGATACGCAGTATTTT
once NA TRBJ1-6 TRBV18 CASSEGIGSPLHF TGTGCCAGCTCGGAGGGCATCGGTTCACCCCTCCACTTT
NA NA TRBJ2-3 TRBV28 CASSSPDSVSTDTQYF TGTGCCAGCAGTTCCCCGGACAGCGTAAGCACAGATACGCAGTATTTT
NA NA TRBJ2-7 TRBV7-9 CASSFAPAETYEQYF TGTGCCAGCAGCTTCGCCCCGGCGGAGACCTACGAGCAGTACTTC
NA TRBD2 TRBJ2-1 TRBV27 CASSLSGLAGGWLYNEQFF TGTGCCAGCAGTTTATCGGGACTAGCGGGAGGGTGGCTATACAATGAGCAGTTCTTC
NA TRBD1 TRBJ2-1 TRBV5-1 CASSGGQTYNEQFF TGCGCCAGCAGCGGGGGACAGACCTACAATGAGCAGTTCTTC
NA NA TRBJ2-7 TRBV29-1 CSVAGLRDEQYF TGCAGCGTGGCCGGACTCCGAGACGAGCAGTACTTC
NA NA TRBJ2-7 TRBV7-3 CASSLGPRDEQYF TGTGCCAGCAGCTTAGGACCGCGGGACGAGCAGTACTTC
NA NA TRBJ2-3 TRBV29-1 CSVGPRSGSPADTQYF TGCAGCGTTGGACCCCGGAGTGGGAGCCCCGCAGATACGCAGTATTTT
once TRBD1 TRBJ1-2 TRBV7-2 CASSPQQGALYGYTF TGTGCCAGCAGCCCCCAACAGGGGGCCCTCTATGGCTACACCTTC
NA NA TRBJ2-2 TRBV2 CASSPTRSNTGELFF TGTGCCAGCAGCCCGACTAGGTCAAACACCGGGGAGCTGTTTTTT
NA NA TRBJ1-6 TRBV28 CASSDPQGKNSPLHF TGTGCCAGCAGCGATCCCCAGGGAAAAAATTCACCCCTCCACTTT
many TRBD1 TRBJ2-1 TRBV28 CASSSGYGQGAYEQFF TGTGCCAGCAGTTCGGGCTATGGACAGGGGGCGTACGAGCAGTTCTTC
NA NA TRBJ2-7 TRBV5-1 CASSLDAHSLLYEQYF TGCGCCAGCAGCTTGGACGCGCACAGCCTGCTCTACGAGCAGTACTTC
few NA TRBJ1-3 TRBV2 CATTQASHSGNTIYF TGTGCCACCACCCAGGCATCCCACTCGGGAAACACCATATATTTT
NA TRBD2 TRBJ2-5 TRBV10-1 CASSESRAGEETQYF TGCGCCAGCAGCGAGAGCAGGGCGGGAGAGGAGACCCAGTACTTC
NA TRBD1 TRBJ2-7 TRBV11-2 CASSLETGVDEQYF TGTGCCAGCAGCTTAGAGACAGGGGTCGACGAGCAGTACTTC
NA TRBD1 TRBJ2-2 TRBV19 CASSRGQGGTGELFF TGTGCCAGTAGTAGGGGACAGGGCGGGACCGGGGAGCTGTTTTTT
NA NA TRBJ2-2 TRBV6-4 CASSDLNTGELFF TGTGCCAGCAGTGACTTAAACACCGGGGAGCTGTTTTTT
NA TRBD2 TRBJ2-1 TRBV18 CASSPQGTSGSKPFF TGTGCCAGCTCACCACAGGGGACTAGCGGGAGTAAACCGTTCTTC